This entry describes one TCR beta chain. The antigen this receptor binds is unknown. Within one base of it there is no much larger clone, and no base qualities were kept. This record belongs to a study of blood T cell repertoires in COVID-19 (dated by TCRdb to the early 2020s). Describing the broader study: Samples from collaborators originated in the United States, Italy and Spain and spanned both the acute and convalescent phases of COVID-19. The prospective study material was composed of cDNA or gDNA derived from T cells, B-cell-depleted T cells, or PBMCs. Deeply sampled blood TCRbeta repertoires from subjects exposed to, actively infected with, or recovered from COVID-19 were included in the dataset. The repertoires were released in a freely available public database meant as a resource for research on the immune response to SARS-CoV-2. The samples were drawn from the first 160 participants of the ongoing ImmuneRACE study and from 950 to 1,500 subjects provided by 6 global collaborators. Sample metadata almost always included a de-identified subject ID, COVID-19 status, age in years and sex. Where available, HLA class I and class II types were taken from metadata supplied by the sample provider and were not determined by assay-based typing.

Enrolling through a virtual design, the prospective study's participants ranged in age from roughly 18 to 95 years and lived across roughly 24 United States geographic areas. To assign participants to cohorts, the prospective study relied on clinical history that participants themselves reported in a screening survey and a study questionnaire. Exposed participants had been in contact with someone with a PCR-confirmed or clinician-diagnosed COVID-19 case within 2 weeks of study entry. Each participant in the prospective study had whole blood, serum and a nasopharyngeal or oropharyngeal swab collected by mobile phlebotomists. Prospective study participants could optionally give additional blood draws and questionnaires over an approximately 2-month period. Before DNA extraction, prospective study blood samples were shipped either frozen or at room temperature. General study outcomes and caveats: Clinical and demographic metadata were provided uncurated, with the amount varying by source and participant.

The immunoSEQ Assay, a bias-controlled multiplex PCR, was used to amplify TCRbeta CDR3 regions from genomic DNA. The study's processing was this. Nucleated cell counts per sample were estimated from amplification of reference gene primers within the assay. To quantify the absolute abundance of each unique TCRbeta CDR3 rearrangement, sequence reads were collapsed and filtered. For each sample, productive Simpson clonality was calculated as the square root of Simpson's diversity index across productive rearrangements. The table was pulled from immuneACCESS by TCRdb, which kept in-frame rearrangements only. Such tables lose some clones; where checked, under half of the loss comes from unresolved V genes, and the rest has no known cause. The D gene and trimming were derived from the DNA, and the V and J assignments and clone size from that table. This sample comprises under 450,000 clones, about 89% of them detected only once. About 0.86% of the sample lies in the top ten.

The germline V end is reduced by 6 bases and the J end by 9 bases; junction bases left unmatched: 7. Including the terminal cysteine and phenylalanine, the CDR3 comprises 13 residues. Left in the record is the CDR3 DNA by itself, 39 bases read in frame from the first base. The germline V gene supplies CDR1 MNHEY and CDR2 SVGAGI. The sequence joins TRBV6-5 to TRBJ1-5; TRBD1 fits 8 bases in the junction. The sequenced material came from PBMCs or T cells enriched from blood (not recorded which). The source is a middle-aged woman who had been exposed to COVID-19. The DNA sequence follows: TGTGCCAGCAGGGACAGGGTGTCGGGGCCCCAGCATTTT. Translated, this gives CASRDRVSGPQHF.